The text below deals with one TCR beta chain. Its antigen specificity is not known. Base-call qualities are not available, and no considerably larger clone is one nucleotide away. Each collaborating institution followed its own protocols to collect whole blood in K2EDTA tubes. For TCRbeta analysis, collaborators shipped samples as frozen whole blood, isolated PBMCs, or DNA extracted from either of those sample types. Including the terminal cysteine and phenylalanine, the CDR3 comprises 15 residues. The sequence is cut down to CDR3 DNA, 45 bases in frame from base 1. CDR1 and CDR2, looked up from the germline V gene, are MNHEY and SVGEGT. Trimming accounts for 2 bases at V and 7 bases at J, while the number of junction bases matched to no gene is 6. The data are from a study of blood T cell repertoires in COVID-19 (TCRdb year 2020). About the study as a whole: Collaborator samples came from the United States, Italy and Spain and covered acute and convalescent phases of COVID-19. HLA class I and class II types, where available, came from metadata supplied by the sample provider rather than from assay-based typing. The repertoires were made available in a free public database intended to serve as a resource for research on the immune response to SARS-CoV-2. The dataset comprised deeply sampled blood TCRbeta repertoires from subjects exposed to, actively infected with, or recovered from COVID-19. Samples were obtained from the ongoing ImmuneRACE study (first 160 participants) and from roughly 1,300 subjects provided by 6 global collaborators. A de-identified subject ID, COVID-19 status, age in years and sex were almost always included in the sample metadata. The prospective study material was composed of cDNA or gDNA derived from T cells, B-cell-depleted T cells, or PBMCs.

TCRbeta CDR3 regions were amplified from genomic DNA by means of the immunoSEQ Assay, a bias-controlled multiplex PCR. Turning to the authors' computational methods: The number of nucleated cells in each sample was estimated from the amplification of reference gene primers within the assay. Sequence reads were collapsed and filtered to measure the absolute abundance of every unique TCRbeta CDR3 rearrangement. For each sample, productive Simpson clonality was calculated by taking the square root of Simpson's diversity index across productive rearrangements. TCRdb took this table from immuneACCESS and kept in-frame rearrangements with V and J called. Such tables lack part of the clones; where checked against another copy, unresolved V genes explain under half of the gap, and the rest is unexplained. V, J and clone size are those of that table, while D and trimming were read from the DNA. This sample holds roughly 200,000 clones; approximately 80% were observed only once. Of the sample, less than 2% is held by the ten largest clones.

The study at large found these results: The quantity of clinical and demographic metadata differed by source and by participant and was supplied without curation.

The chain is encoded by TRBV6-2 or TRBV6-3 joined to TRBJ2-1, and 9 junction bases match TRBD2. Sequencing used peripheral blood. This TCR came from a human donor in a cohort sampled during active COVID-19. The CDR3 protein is CASSYKGLAVNEQFF. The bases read TGTGCCAGCAGTTACAAGGGACTAGCAGTTAATGAGCAGTTCTTC.